One and the same sample provided the 23 T cell receptor beta chains below, sequenced in a study of blood T cell repertoires in COVID-19 (dated by TCRdb to the early 2020s). The library was made by the immunoSEQ multiplex PCR assay. TCRdb holds this immuneACCESS table with in-frame rearrangements only. Some clones are missing; in checked studies, unresolved V genes explain under half, and the rest has no known cause. For this sample the table gives 150,000 to 200,000 clones, of which around 90% were detected only once. Clones ranked in the top ten supply about 4.2% of the sample. What was sequenced was peripheral blood. The receptor source for this set is a human donor in a cohort sampled during active COVID-19.

The gene calls are TRBV30 and TRBJ1-1; TRBD1 is a possible D gene (6 bases). The germline V gene has CDR1 GTSNPN and CDR2 SVGIG (reference sequence). The CDR3 covers 13 residues. The ends were cut back, 7 bases at V and 0 bases at J, with 12 bases in the middle. The CDR3 loop is CASAGVMNTEAFF. The CDR3 DNA sequence: TGTGCCTCGGCAGGGGTCATGAACACTGAAGCTTTCTTT.

In its sample, this clone was seen once. The V call is TRBV6-5, the J call TRBJ1-1; 7 nucleotides agree with TRBD1. The CDR3 sequence is 13 residues long. The germline CDR1 and CDR2 sequences are MNHEY and SVGAGI. Unmatched junction bases numbered 10, after V lost 11 bases and J lost 4 bases. CDR3 sequence (DNA): TGTGCCGGGGCTCTACAGGGGAGCACTGAAGCTTTCTTT. As protein: CAGALQGSTEAFF.

This chain uses TRBV29-1 with TRBJ2-6; D is possibly TRBD2 (6 bases). Trimming removed 1 base from V and 3 bases from J, with 10 bases in between. Germline lookup yields CDR1 SQVTM and CDR2 ANQGSEA. CDR3 length: 15 amino acids. The CDR3 nucleotides are TGCAGCGTTGAAGGGCGGGGAAATGGGGCCAACGTCCTGACTTTC. Its translation: CSVEGRGNGANVLTF.

This clone was counted once. The chain links TRBV5-1 to TRBJ2-7, with 9 bases that match TRBD1. CDR1 is SGHRS, CDR2 YFSETQ, per germline. This CDR3 spans 12 amino acids. Germline trimming cut 4 bases from V and 6 bases from J; bases unmatched to any gene: 2. The CDR3 DNA reads as TGCGCCAGCAGCCCGGACAGGGGCGAGCAGTACTTC. Protein product: CASSPDRGEQYF.

The genes are TRBV6-5 and TRBJ1-3; D gene ambiguous. There are 13 residues in the CDR3. V lost 5 bases and J 3 bases, leaving 8 bases between the germline ends. The V gene's germline CDR1 is MNHEY and CDR2 SVGAGI. The CDR3, as DNA: TGTGCCAGCAGTCCCGAACTTGGAAACACCATATATTTT. Protein product: CASSPELGNTIYF.

The rearrangement links TRBV5-6 to TRBJ2-7; possibly TRBD1 for D (6 bases). V was trimmed by 3 bases and J by 2 bases, leaving 9 bases between them. From germline, CDR1 is SGHDT and CDR2 YYEEEE. This CDR3 has 13 amino acids. The CDR3 region is CASSSDSTYEQYF. CDR3 coding DNA: TGTGCCAGCAGCTCGGACAGTACCTACGAGCAGTACTTC.

V is TRBV7-2 and J is TRBJ2-3, with D possibly matching TRBD1 (6 bases). This CDR3 has 15 amino acids. The germline V gene encodes CDR1 SGHTA and CDR2 FQGNSA. V lost 1 base and J lost 3, with 11 bases in between. This chain's CDR3 is CASSLVSRGTDTQYF. For the CDR3, the DNA is TGTGCCAGCAGCTTAGTGAGCAGGGGAACAGATACGCAGTATTTT.

V gene TRBV2 combines with J gene TRBJ2-3; 8 positions agree with TRBD1. This CDR3 is 15 amino acids long. Germline CDR1 and CDR2: SNHLY and FYNNEI. V lost 8 bases, J lost 2 bases, and 9 bases stayed unmatched. DNA of the CDR3: TGTGCCAGCTCATGGACAGGGATAAACACAGATACGCAGTATTTT. Amino acids: CASSWTGINTDTQYF.

J is TRBJ1-1 and V is TRBV18; 7 bases map to TRBD1. Trimming removed 6 bases from V and 4 bases from J; junction bases left unmatched: 8. The length of the CDR3 is 14 residues. Germline V gene lookup returns CDR1 KGHSH and CDR2 LQKENI. CDR3 nucleotides: TGTGCCAGCTCCCCATCGACAGGGTTCACTGAAGCTTTCTTT. Protein: CASSPSTGFTEAFF.

The chain carries TRBV19 and TRBJ1-3; D is ambiguous. This CDR3 contains 17 residues. Trimming shortened V by 4 bases and J by 0 bases, and 16 bases separated the two germline ends. Germline V gene lookup returns CDR1 LNHDA and CDR2 SQIVND (reference sequence). DNA for the CDR3: TGTGCCAGTAGTAACGGAGGGAGAAGCCTCTCTGGAAACACCATATATTTT. This sequence encodes CASSNGGRSLSGNTIYF.

The table lists this clone with a count of one. V usage is TRBV5-4 and J usage is TRBJ2-7, with 7 positions matching TRBD1. The V gene end was trimmed by 4 bases and the J gene end by 5 bases; junction bases not matched to a gene: 9. CDR3 size: 14 residues. Germline-derived CDR1 and CDR2 are SGHNT and YYREEE (reference sequence). The CDR3 is CASSQGQVKDEQYF. DNA for the CDR3: TGTGCCAGCAGCCAAGGACAGGTAAAGGACGAGCAGTACTTC. Combining the CDR3 with reference TRBV5-4 and TRBJ2-7 gives the whole variable domain ETGVTQSPTHLIKTRGQQVTLRCSSQSGHNTVSWYQQALGQGPQFIFQYYREEENGRGNFPPRFSGLQFPNYSSELNVNALELDDSALYLCASSQGQVKDEQYFGPGTRLTVT.

The chain links TRBV3-1 (or the pseudogene TRBV3-2) to TRBJ1-2, with 9 bases matching TRBD1. CDR3 length: 16 amino acids. Unmatched junction bases numbered 5, after V lost 1 base and J lost 2 bases. The V gene's germline CDR1 is LGHDT and CDR2 YNNKEL (reference sequence). DNA of the CDR3: TGTGCCAGCAGCCAAGTCCCGGGACAGGGAAACTATGGCTACACCTTC. Its translation is CASSQVPGQGNYGYTF.

The chain links TRBV2 to TRBJ2-3, with D perhaps TRBD1 (6 bases). Germline values: CDR1 SNHLY, CDR2 FYNNEI. The V end lost 7 bases, the J end lost 0 bases, and 11 bases lay between the germline ends. The CDR3 extends over 14 amino acids. The chain's CDR3 is CASKSDRSTDTQYF. The DNA of the CDR3 is TGTGCCAGCAAGTCCGACAGGAGCACAGATACGCAGTATTTT.

In its sample, this clone was seen once. The chain combines TRBV23-1 with TRBJ2-1; TRBD2 matches at 10 bases. TRBV23-1 is given ORF status, its function remaining uncertain. J was trimmed by 7 bases and V by 0 bases; bases with no gene match: 18. The CDR3 runs to 20 residues. The CDR3 spells CASSQSRIKGASGSRNEQFF. CDR3 DNA: TGCGCCAGCAGTCAATCGAGGATAAAGGGAGCTAGCGGGAGTCGAAATGAGCAGTTCTTC.

The V gene is TRBV10-2, the J gene TRBJ1-5; TRBD1 matches at 7 bases. The CDR3 runs to 12 residues. V lost 8 bases to trimming and J lost 5 bases; unmatched junction nucleotides: 3. Germline loops: CDR1 WSHSY, CDR2 SAAADI. The CDR3 DNA is TGCGCCAGCCGACAGGGTGATCAGCCCCAGCATTTT. This gives the protein CASRQGDQPQHF.

V is TRBV25-1 and J is TRBJ2-7, with a tentative D call TRBD2 (5 bases). V shed 1 base and J shed 2 bases, with 6 bases lying between them. Per the germline V gene, CDR1 is MGHDK and CDR2 is SYGVNS. CDR3 length: 13 residues. The CDR3 protein is CASSESGAYEQYF. CDR3 DNA sequence: TGTGCCAGCAGTGAATCCGGGGCCTACGAGCAGTACTTC.

The chain has TRBV2 and TRBJ1-1; D is unresolved. Deletions cut 0 bases from V and 1 base from J, with 12 bases between. This CDR3 is built from 16 residues. CDR1 and CDR2 from the germline V gene are SNHLY and FYNNEI. CDR3 sequence reads: CASSEAREVRNTEAFF. Written as DNA, the CDR3 is TGTGCCAGCAGTGAAGCAAGAGAGGTTCGGAACACTGAAGCTTTCTTT. The full variable domain, in which reference TRBV2 and TRBJ1-1 provide the parts outside the CDR3, is EPEVTQTPSHQVTQMGQEVILRCVPISNHLYFYWYRQILGQKVEFLVSFYNNEISEKSEIFDDQFSVERPDGSNFTLKIRSTKLEDSAMYFCASSEAREVRNTEAFFGQGTRLTVV.

This chain connects TRBV2 to TRBJ1-5; 9 bases fit TRBD1. Germline V gene data show CDR1 as SNHLY and CDR2 as FYNNEI. This CDR3 is built from 17 residues. V was clipped by 7 bases and J by 0 bases; unmatched bases: 10. CDR3 bases: TGTGCCAGCAATCCGGGACAGGGCCTTTATAGCAATCAGCCCCAGCATTTT. Translated: CASNPGQGLYSNQPQHF.

This clone has a count of ten or more. This sequence joins TRBV6-1 and TRBJ2-5; D possibly corresponds to TRBD1 (5 bases). V was shortened by 2 bases and J by 3 bases, with 16 bases between the two germline ends. In germline, CDR1 is MNHNS, CDR2 SASEGT. The CDR3 sequence is 16 residues long. The chain's CDR3 is CASSEWFVGREETQYF. The CDR3 DNA is TGTGCCAGCAGTGAATGGTTTGTGGGCAGGGAAGAGACCCAGTACTTC.

This chain joins TRBV18 and TRBJ1-2, with 7 bases aligning to TRBD1. V trimming: 3 bases; J trimming: 0 bases; junction bases outside the gene matches: 4. This CDR3 spans 15 amino acids. From germline, CDR1 is KGHSH and CDR2 LQKENI. The CDR3 DNA sequence: TGTGCCAGCTCACCCGGACAGGCGACTAACTATGGCTACACCTTC. Its protein product is CASSPGQATNYGYTF.

The gene calls are TRBV6-2 or TRBV6-3 and TRBJ2-7; no clear D. V lost 5 bases to trimming and J lost 2 bases, with 10 bases between them. CDR1 and CDR2 from the germline V gene are MNHEY and SVGEGT. This CDR3 spans 13 amino acids. CDR3 in amino acids: CASSDPRTYEQYF. In nucleotides, the CDR3 is TGTGCCAGCAGTGACCCGAGGACCTACGAGCAGTACTTC.

The chain recombines TRBV7-8 with TRBJ1-3; 7 bases fit TRBD1. Germline V gives CDR1 SGHVS, CDR2 FQNEAQ. Germline trimming cut 4 bases from V and 0 bases from J; bases unmatched to any gene: 12. CDR3 length: 18 residues. CDR3 sequence reads: CASSYERLQGHSGNTIYF. The CDR3 DNA follows: TGTGCCAGCAGCTATGAAAGATTACAGGGGCACTCTGGAAACACCATATATTTT.

The rearrangement joins TRBV11-2 to TRBJ2-4, with 8 positions matching TRBD2. This CDR3 is built from 14 residues. Germline V CDR1 and CDR2: SGHAT, FQNNGV. V lost 2 bases to trimming and J lost 8 bases; unmatched junction nucleotides: 5. The CDR3 sequence: CASSLSGGADIQYF. DNA of the CDR3: TGTGCCAGCAGCTTATCCGGGGGGGCCGACATTCAGTACTTC.